This paragraph covers one TCR beta chain sequence. Germline CDR1 SGHTA, CDR2 FQGNSA. The CDR3 totals 15 residues. J was trimmed by 0 bases and V by 5 bases; bases with no gene match: 6. The record originates from a study of cytomegalovirus exposure and HLA in healthy donors. Primers included in the PCR were 60 Vbeta and 13 Jbeta primers. Method: immunoSEQ multiplex PCR; TCRdb's copy keeps in-frame clones and lacks some. Of about 170,000 clones detected, 70% to 80% appear once; the ten largest clones hold approximately 2.1%. Sequenced: PBMCs. The J gene is TRBJ2-7, the V gene TRBV7-2; 8 bases match TRBD2. The sequence was collected from a woman in her 30s in good health and CMV-seropositive. CDR3 residues: CASSPGTRGSYEQYF. In DNA form, the CDR3 reads TGTGCCAGCAGCCCTGGGACTAGGGGCTCCTACGAGCAGTACTTC. The complete variable domain, with remaining parts taken from reference TRBV7-2 and TRBJ2-7, reads GAGVSQSPSNKVTEKGKDVELRCDPISGHTALYWYRQSLGQGLEFLIYFQGNSAPDKSGLPSDRFSAERTGGSVSTLTIQRTQQEDSAVYLCASSPGTRGSYEQYFGPGTRLTVT.